The text below deals with one T cell receptor beta chain. It lacks a known antigen. Base qualities are not at hand, and no much larger clone is one base apart. The sample's treatment or condition label, in plain terms: allogeneic hematopoietic cell transplantation with graft depleted of TCRalphabeta T cells and CD19 B cells. Transplant recipients were children who received TCRalphabeta/CD19-depleted allogeneic hematopoietic cell grafts. Libraries were constructed by PCR. Data came from an Illumina HiSeq 2500. TCR library preparation used molecular barcoding, with unique molecular identifiers applied to normalize quantification of the TCRbeta repertoire. TCRdb trimmed public reads at Q25 via fastp, called clones via MiXCR and kept in-frame beta chains. Identical CDR3 protein sequences are pooled into one entry, listed with their most common genes and DNA. For this sample there are around 490,000 distinct CDR3 sequences; roughly 10% appear just once. Of the sample, roughly 15% is held by the ten largest clones.

This entry comes from a study of T-cell reconstitution after alpha-beta-depleted transplantation in children (dated by TCRdb to about 2016). For the study in its entirety: Using TCR repertoire profiling, the study quantitatively followed how T-cell immune reconstitution unfolded in children after TCRalphabeta/CD19-depleted allogeneic hematopoietic cell transplantation.

Overall study outcomes, separate from this receptor: In some patients, high TCRbeta diversity at day 60 was attributed to recipient T cells and intrathymic progenitors that had survived conditioning. The apparently early alphabetaT-cell count recovery about two months after transplant was reportedly dependent on only several hundred rapidly expanded clones derived from non-depleted graft cells. Over subsequent months, a decline in hyperexpanded clone frequencies was noted, and after one year, T-cell counts and TCRbeta diversity were mostly ascribed to newly produced T cells.

The source was PBMCs, mostly from graft donor cells, collected 180 days after TCRalphabeta/CD19-depleted stem cell transplant. The receptor's source is a female patient aged 2-10 years who had a stem cell transplant for aplastic anemia, so the T cells may come from the graft donor.

The CDR3 sequence is CATSRKLTGVIQETQYF. The sequence in DNA is TGTGCCACCAGCAGGAAATTAACAGGGGTAATTCAAGAGACCCAGTACTTC. The chain is assembled from TRBV15 and TRBJ2-5; TRBD1 matches 7 bases in the middle. Unmatched junction bases come to 12, with V trimmed by 3 bases and J by 2 bases. From its cysteine to its phenylalanine, the CDR3 spans 17 amino acids. The sequence is cut down to CDR3 DNA, 51 bases in frame from base 1. CDR1 LNHNV and CDR2 YYDKDF are derived from the germline V gene (reference sequence).